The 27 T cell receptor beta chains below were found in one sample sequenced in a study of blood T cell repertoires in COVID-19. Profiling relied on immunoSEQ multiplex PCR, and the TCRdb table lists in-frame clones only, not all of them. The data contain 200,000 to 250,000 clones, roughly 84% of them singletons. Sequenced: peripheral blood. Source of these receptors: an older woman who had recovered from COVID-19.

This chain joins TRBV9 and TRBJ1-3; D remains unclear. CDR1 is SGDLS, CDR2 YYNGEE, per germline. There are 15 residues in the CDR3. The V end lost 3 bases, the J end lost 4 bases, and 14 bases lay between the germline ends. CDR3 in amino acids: CASSAGSSGGNTIYF. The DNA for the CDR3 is TGTGCCAGCAGCGCAGGCTCATCTGGCGGAAACACCATATATTTT. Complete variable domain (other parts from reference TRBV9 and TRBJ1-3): DSGVTQTPKHLITATGQRVTLRCSPRSGDLSVYWYQQSLDQGLQFLIQYYNGEERAKGNILERFSAQQFPDLHSELNLSSLELGDSALYFCASSAGSSGGNTIYFGEGSWLTVV.

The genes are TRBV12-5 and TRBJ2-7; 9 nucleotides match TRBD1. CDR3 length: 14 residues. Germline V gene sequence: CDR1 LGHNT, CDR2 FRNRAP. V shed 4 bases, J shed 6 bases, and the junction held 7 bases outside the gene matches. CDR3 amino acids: CASGWGQGQGEQYF. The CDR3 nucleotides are TGTGCTAGTGGTTGGGGACAGGGACAGGGCGAGCAGTACTTC.

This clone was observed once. This chain's CDR3 is CASSLGGGPGYTF. The CDR3 coding sequence is TGTGCCAGCAGCTTGGGAGGGGGCCCTGGCTACACCTTC. V gene TRBV5-6 combines with J gene TRBJ1-2; TRBD1 matches 7 bases. The CDR3 spans 13 residues. Germline assignment: CDR1 SGHDT and CDR2 YYEEEE. The V segment lost 0 bases and the J segment 7 bases; nucleotides outside the gene matches: 3.

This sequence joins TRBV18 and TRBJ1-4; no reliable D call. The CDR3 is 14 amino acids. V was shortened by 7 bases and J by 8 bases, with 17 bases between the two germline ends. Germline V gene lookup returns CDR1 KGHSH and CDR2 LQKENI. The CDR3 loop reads CASYDMAAGEKLFF. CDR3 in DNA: TGTGCCAGCTACGACATGGCCGCTGGAGAAAAACTGTTTTTT.

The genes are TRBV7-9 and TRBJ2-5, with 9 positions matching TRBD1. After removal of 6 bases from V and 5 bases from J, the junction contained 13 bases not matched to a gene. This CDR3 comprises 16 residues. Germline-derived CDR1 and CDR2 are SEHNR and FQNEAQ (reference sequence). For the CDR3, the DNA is TGTGCCAGCAGTAGGGCGACAGGGGGTTCTAGGGAGACCCAGTACTTC. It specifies CASSRATGGSRETQYF.

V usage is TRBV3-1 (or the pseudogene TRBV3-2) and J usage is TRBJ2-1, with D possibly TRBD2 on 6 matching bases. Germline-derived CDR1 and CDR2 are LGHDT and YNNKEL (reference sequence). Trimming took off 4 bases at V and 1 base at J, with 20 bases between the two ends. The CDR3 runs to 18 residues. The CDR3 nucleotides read TGTGCCAGCAGCCCGCGTGGGGTAGCGGTTCTATCCTACAATGAGCAGTTCTTC. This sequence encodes CASSPRGVAVLSYNEQFF.

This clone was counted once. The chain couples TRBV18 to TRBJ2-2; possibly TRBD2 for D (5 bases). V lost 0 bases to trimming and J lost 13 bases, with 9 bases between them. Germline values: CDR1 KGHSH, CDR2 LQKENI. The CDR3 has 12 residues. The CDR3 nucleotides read TGTGCCAGCTCACCACCGGAGGTGGGGCTGTTTTTT. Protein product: CASSPPEVGLFF.

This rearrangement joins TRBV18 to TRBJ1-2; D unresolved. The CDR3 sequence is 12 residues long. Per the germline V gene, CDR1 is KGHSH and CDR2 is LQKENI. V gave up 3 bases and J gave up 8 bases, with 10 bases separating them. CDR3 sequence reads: CASSPAAEGYTF. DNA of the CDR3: TGTGCCAGCTCACCGGCCGCGGAGGGCTACACCTTC.

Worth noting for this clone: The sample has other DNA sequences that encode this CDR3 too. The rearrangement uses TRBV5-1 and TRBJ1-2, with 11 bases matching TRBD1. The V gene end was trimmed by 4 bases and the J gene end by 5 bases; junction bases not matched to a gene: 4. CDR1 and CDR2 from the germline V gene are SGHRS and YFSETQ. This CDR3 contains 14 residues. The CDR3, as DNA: TGCGCCAGCAGCCCGGGACAGGGGGGATATGGCTACACCTTC. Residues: CASSPGQGGYGYTF.

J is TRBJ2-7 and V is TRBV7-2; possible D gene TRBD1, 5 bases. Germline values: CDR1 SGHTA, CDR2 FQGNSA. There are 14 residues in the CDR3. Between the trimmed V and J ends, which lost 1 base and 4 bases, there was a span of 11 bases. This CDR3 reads CASSLGPGQYEQYF. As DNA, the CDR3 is TGTGCCAGCAGCTTAGGTCCAGGGCAATACGAGCAGTACTTC.

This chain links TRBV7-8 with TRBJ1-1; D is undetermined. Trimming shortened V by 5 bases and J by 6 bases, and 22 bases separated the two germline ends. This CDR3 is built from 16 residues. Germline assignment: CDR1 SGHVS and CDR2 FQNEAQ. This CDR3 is CASSIRYGVSSPEAFF. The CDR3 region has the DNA TGTGCCAGCAGCATCAGATACGGGGTCTCCTCTCCTGAAGCTTTCTTT.

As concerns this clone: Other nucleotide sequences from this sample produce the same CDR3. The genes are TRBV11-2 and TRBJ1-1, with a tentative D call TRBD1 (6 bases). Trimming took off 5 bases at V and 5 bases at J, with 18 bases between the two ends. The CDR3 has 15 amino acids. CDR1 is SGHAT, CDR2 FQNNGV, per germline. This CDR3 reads CASSRRPRGKTEAFF. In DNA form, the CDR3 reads TGTGCCAGCAGCCGCCGACCCAGGGGAAAAACTGAAGCTTTCTTT.

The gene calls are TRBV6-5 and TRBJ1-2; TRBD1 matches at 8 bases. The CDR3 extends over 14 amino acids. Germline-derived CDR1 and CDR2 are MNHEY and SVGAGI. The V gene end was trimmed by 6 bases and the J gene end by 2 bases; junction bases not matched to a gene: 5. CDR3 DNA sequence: TGTGCCAGCAGCCAGGGACAGGCGAACTATGGCTACACCTTC. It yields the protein CASSQGQANYGYTF.

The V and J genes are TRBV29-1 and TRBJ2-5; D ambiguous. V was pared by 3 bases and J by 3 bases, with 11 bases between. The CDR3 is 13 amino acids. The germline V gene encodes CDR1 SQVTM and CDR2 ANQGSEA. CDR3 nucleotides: TGCAGCGTTGAGCGAGTAGTCGAAGAGACCCAGTACTTC. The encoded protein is CSVERVVEETQYF.

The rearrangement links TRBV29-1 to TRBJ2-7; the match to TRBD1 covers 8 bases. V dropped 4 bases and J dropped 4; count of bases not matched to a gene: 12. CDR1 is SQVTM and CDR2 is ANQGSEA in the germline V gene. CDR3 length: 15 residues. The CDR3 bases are TGCAGCGTTGTTGGGGGACAGGCTCTTCCTTACGAGCAGTACTTC. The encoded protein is CSVVGGQALPYEQYF.

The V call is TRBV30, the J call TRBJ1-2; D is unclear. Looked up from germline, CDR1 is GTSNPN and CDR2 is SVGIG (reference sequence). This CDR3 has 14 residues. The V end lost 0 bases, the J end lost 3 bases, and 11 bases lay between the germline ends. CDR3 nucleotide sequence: TGTGCCTGGAGTGTAACGGTACAGCACTATGGCTACACCTTC. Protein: CAWSVTVQHYGYTF.

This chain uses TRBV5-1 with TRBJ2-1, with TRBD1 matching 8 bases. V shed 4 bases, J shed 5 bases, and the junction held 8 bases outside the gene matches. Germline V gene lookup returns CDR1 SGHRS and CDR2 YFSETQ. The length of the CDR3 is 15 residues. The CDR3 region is CASSADRGTHNEQFF. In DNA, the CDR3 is TGCGCCAGCAGCGCCGACAGGGGTACTCACAATGAGCAGTTCTTC. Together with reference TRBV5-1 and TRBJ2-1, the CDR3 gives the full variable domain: KAGVTQTPRYLIKTRGQQVTLSCSPISGHRSVSWYQQTPGQGLQFLFEYFSETQRNKGNFPGRFSGRQFSNSRSEMNVSTLELGDSALYLCASSADRGTHNEQFFGPGTRLTVL.

The CDR3 DNA is TGCGCCAGCGGGACTAGCGGGGGGGGCGAGCAGTACTTC. Its translation is CASGTSGGGEQYF. The chain uses TRBV5-1 and TRBJ2-7, with TRBD2 matching over 16 bases. The CDR3 is 13 amino acids. V shed 7 bases and J 6 bases; nucleotides not matched to a gene: 1. The germline gives CDR1 SGHRS, CDR2 YFSETQ.

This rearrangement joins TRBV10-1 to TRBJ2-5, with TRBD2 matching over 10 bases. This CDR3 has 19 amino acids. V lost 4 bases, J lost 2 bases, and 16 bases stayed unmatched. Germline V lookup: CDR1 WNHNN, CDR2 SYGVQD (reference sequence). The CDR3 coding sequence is TGCGCCAGCAGTGCGCGGGAACTAGCGGGGCCCCCGGGGCAAGAGACCCAGTACTTC. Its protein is CASSARELAGPPGQETQYF.

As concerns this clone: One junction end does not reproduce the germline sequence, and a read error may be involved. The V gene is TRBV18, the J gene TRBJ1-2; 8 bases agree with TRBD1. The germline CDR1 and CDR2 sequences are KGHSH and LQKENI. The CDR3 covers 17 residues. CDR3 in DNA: TGTGCCAGCTCGCCACGGGACAGGACCTCGGGTGTCCCTGGCTACACCTTC. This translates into CASSPRDRTSGVPGYTF.

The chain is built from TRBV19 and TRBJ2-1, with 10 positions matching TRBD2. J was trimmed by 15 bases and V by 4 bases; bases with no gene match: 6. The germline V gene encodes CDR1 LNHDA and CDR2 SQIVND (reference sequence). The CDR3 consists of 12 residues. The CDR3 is CASSRGLAIPFF. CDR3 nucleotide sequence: TGTGCCAGTAGTAGGGGACTAGCGATTCCGTTCTTC.

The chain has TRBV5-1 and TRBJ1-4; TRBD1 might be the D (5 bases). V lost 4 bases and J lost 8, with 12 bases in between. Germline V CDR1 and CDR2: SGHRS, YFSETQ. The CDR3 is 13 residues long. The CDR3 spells CASSPGGGEKLFF. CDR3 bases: TGCGCCAGCAGCCCGGGGGGTGGCGAAAAACTGTTTTTT.

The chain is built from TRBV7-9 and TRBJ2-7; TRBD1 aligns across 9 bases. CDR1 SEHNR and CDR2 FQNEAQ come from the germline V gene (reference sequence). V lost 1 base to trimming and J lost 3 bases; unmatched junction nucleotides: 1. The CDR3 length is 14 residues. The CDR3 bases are TGTGCCAGCAGCTTAGGACAGGGGGACTACGAGCAGTACTTC. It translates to CASSLGQGDYEQYF.

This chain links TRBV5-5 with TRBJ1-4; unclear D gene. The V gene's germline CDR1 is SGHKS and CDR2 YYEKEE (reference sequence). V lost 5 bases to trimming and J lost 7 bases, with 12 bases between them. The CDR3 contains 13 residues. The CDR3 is CASRHSGREKLFF. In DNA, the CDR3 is TGTGCCAGCAGACATTCTGGGCGTGAAAAACTGTTTTTT. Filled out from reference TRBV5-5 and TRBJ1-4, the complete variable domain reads DAGVTQSPTHLIKTRGQQVTLRCSPISGHKSVSWYQQVLGQGPQFIFQYYEKEERGRGNFPDRFSARQFPNYSSELNVNALLLGDSALYLCASRHSGREKLFFGSGTQLSVL.

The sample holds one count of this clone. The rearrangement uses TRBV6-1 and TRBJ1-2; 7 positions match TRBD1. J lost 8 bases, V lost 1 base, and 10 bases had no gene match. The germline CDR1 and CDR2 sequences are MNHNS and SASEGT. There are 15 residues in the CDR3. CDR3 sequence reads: CASSEGLTGIEGYTF. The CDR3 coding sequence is TGTGCCAGCAGTGAAGGCCTGACAGGGATTGAGGGCTACACCTTC.

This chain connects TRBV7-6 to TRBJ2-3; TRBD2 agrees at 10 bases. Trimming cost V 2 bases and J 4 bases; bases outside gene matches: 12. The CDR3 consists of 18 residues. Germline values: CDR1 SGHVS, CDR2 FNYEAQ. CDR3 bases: TGTGCCAGCAGCTTATTGACTAGCGGGCGGGTGGGCGCAGATACGCAGTATTTT. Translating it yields CASSLLTSGRVGADTQYF.

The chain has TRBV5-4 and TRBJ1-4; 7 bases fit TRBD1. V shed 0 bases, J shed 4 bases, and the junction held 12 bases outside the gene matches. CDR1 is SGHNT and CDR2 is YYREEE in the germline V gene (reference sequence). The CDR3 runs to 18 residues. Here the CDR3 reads CASSLDRLTGARNEKLFF. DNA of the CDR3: TGTGCCAGCAGCTTGGATCGGTTAACAGGGGCCCGTAATGAAAAACTGTTTTTT.